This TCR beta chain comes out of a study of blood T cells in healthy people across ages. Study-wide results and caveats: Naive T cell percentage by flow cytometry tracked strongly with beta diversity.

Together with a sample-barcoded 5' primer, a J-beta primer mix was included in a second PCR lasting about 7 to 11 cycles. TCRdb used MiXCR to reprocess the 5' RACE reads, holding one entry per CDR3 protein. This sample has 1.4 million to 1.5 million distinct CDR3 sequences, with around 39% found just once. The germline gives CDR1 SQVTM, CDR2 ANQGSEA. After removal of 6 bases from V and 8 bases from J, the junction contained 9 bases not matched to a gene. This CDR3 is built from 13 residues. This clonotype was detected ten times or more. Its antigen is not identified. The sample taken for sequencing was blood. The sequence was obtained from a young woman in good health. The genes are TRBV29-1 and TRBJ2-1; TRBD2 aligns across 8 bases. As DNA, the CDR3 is TGCAGCGTGCCCGGGACTAGTGTGTATGAGCAGTTCTTC. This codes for CSVPGTSVYEQFF.